A single sample gave rise to the 5 T cell receptor beta chains below, sequenced in a study of T-cell reconstitution after alpha-beta-depleted transplantation in children. The library targeted TCRbeta and was prepared with unique molecular identifiers. One entry per CDR3 protein, called by TCRdb with MiXCR from the PCR reads. The data contain a few hundred thousand distinct CDR3 sequences, roughly 7% of them singletons. Source: PBMCs, taken before TCRalphabeta/CD19-depleted stem cell transplant. The receptors stem from a boy aged 2 to 9 with acute lymphoblastic leukemia, due to receive a stem cell transplant.

This chain links TRBV20-1 with TRBJ2-3, with a tentative D call TRBD2 (6 bases). The CDR3 is made up of 15 amino acids. Trimming removed 6 bases at V and 0 bases at J, with 16 bases between. Germline CDR1 reads DFQATT; CDR2 reads SNEGSKA (reference sequence). The CDR3 DNA sequence: TGCAGTGCCCTATCCGGGGGACCGAGCACAGATACGCAGTATTTT. It codes for CSALSGGPSTDTQYF.

Ten or more counts support this clonotype. This chain uses TRBV18 with TRBJ2-2, with D perhaps assigned TRBD1 or TRBD2 (5 bases each). The ends were cut back, 4 bases at V and 1 base at J, with 13 bases in the middle. The CDR3 totals 16 residues. Germline CDR1 KGHSH, CDR2 LQKENI. CDR3 protein: CASSLRDGRNTGELFF. In DNA form, the CDR3 reads TGTGCCAGCTCACTCCGGGACGGAAGGAACACCGGGGAGCTGTTTTTT.

This clonotype was counted many times. The chain employs TRBV5-6 and TRBJ2-3, with D unclear. Germline V gene data show CDR1 as SGHDT and CDR2 as YYEEEE. The CDR3 spans 15 residues. V was pared by 4 bases and J by 4 bases, with 16 bases between. The CDR3 sequence: CASSAFRILADTQYF. CDR3 bases: TGTGCCAGCAGCGCATTTAGGATCCTGGCAGATACGCAGTATTTT.

At least ten counts were recorded for this clonotype. The chain has TRBV6-1 and TRBJ1-5; D uncertain. V was shortened by 6 bases and J by 7 bases, with 10 bases between the two germline ends. There are 12 residues in the CDR3. The germline V gene has CDR1 MNHNS and CDR2 SASEGT. The chain's CDR3 is CASSSTGQPQHF. The CDR3 nucleotides read TGTGCCAGCAGCTCCACCGGACAGCCCCAGCATTTT.

There are a few counts of this clonotype. The chain has TRBV13 and TRBJ2-3, with 8 positions matching TRBD2. CDR1 and CDR2 from the germline V gene are PRHDT and FYEKMQ (reference sequence). The CDR3 extends over 16 amino acids. V lost 5 bases, J lost 0 bases, and 7 bases stayed unmatched. This CDR3 is CASSILAAGSTDTQYF. DNA for the CDR3: TGTGCCAGCAGCATACTAGCGGCGGGAAGCACAGATACGCAGTATTTT. Full variable domain (missing parts from reference TRBV13 and TRBJ2-3): AAGVIQSPRHLIKEKRETATLKCYPIPRHDTVYWYQQGPGQDPQFLISFYEKMQSDKGSIPDRFSAQQFSDYHSELNMSSLELGDSALYFCASSILAAGSTDTQYFGPGTRLTVL.